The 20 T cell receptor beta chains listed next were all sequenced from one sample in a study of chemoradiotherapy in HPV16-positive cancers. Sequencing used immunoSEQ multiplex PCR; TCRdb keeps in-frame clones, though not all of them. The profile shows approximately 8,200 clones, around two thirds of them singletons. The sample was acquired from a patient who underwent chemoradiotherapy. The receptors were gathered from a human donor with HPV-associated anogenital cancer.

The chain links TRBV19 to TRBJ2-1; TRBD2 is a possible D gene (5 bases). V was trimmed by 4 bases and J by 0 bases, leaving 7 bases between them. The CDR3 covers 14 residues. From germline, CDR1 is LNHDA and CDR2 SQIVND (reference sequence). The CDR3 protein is CASSSGYSYNEQFF. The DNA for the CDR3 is TGTGCCAGTAGTAGCGGGTACTCCTACAATGAGCAGTTCTTC.

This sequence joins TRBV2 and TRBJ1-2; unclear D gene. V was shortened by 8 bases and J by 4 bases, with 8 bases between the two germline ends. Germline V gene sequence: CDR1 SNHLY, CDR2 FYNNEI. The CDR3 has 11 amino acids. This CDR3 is CASSVFYGYTF. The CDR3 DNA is TGTGCCAGCTCCGTTTTCTATGGCTACACCTTC. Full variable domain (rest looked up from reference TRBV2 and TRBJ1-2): EPEVTQTPSHQVTQMGQEVILRCVPISNHLYFYWYRQILGQKVEFLVSFYNNEISEKSEIFDDQFSVERPDGSNFTLKIRSTKLEDSAMYFCASSVFYGYTFGSGTRLTVV.

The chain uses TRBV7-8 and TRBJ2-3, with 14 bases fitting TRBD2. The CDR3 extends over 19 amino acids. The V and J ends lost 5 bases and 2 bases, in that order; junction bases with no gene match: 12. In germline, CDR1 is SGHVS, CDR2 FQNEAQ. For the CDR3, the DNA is TGTGCCAGCAGCCAAGGACTAGCGGGGGGCCCCCCCACCACAGATACGCAGTATTTT. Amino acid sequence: CASSQGLAGGPPTTDTQYF.

The CDR3 protein is CASSTWGAPNTEAFF. As DNA, the CDR3 is TGTGCCAGCAGCACGTGGGGAGCGCCTAACACTGAAGCTTTCTTT. V gene TRBV9 combines with J gene TRBJ1-1, with D unresolved. The ends were cut back, 4 bases at V and 2 bases at J, with 15 bases in the middle. This CDR3 comprises 15 residues. Germline V CDR1 and CDR2: SGDLS, YYNGEE.

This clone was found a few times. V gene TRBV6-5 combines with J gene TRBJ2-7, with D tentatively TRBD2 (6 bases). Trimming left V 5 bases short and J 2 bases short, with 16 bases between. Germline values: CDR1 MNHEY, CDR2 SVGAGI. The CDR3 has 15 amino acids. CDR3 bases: TGTGCCAGCAGTCCCCGACTAGAGATCACCTACGAGCAGTACTTC. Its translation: CASSPRLEITYEQYF.

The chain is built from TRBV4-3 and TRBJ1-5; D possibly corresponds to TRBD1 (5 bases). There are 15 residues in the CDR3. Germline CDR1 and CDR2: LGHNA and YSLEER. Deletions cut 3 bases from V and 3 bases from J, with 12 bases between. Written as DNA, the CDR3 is TGCGCCAGCAGCCAGAGGGCAGGGTTCAATCAGCCCCAGCATTTT. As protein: CASSQRAGFNQPQHF.

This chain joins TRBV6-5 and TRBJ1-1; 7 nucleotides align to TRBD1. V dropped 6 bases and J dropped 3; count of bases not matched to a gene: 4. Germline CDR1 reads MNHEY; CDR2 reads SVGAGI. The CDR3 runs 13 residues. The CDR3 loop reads CASSPTGYTEAFF. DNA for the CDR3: TGTGCCAGCAGCCCGACAGGGTACACTGAAGCTTTCTTT.

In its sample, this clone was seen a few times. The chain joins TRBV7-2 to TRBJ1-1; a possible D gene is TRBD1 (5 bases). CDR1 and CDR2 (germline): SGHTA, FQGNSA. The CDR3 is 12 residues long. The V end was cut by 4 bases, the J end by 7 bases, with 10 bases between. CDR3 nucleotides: TGTGCCAGCAGCTGGGGGTACGGTGAAGCTTTCTTT. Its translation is CASSWGYGEAFF.

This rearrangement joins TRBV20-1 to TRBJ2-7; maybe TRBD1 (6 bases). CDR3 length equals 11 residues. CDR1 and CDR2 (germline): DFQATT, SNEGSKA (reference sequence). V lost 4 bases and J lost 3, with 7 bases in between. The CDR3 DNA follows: TGCAGTGCTACCAGGGGCTACGAGCAGTACGTC. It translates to CSATRGYEQYV.

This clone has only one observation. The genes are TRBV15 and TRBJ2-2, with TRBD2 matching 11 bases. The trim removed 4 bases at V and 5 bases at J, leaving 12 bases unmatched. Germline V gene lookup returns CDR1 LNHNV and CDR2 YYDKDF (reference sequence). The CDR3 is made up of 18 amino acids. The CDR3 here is CATSTRRVSGGATGELFF. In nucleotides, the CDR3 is TGTGCCACCAGCACCCGGAGGGTTAGCGGGGGGGCGACCGGGGAGCTGTTTTTT. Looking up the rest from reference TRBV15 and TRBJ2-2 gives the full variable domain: DAMVIQNPRYQVTQFGKPVTLSCSQTLNHNVMYWYQQKSSQAPKLLFHYYDKDFNNEADTPDNFQSRRPNTSFCFLDIRSPGLGDTAMYLCATSTRRVSGGATGELFFGEGSRLTVL.

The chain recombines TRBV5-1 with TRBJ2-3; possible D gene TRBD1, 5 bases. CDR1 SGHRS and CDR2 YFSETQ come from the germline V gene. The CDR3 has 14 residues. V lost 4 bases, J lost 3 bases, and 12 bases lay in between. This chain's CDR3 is CASSLGVGTDTQYF. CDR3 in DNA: TGCGCCAGCAGCCTAGGGGTCGGAACAGATACGCAGTATTTT.

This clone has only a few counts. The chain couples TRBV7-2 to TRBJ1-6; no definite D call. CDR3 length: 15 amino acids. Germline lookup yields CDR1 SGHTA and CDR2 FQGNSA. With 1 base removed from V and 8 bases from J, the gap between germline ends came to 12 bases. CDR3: CASSLVVTNDSPLHF. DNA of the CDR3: TGTGCCAGCAGCTTAGTTGTGACAAACGATTCACCCCTCCACTTT.

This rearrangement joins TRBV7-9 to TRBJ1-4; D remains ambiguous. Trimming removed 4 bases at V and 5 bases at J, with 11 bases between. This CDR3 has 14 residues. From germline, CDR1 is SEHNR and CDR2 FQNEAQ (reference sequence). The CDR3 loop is CASSSHLGNEKLFF. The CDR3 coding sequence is TGTGCCAGCAGCTCCCACCTGGGGAATGAAAAACTGTTTTTT.

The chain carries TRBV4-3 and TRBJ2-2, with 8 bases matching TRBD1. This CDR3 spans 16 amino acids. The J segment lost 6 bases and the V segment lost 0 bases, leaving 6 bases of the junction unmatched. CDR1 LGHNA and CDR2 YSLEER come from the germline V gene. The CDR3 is CASSQDLAQGAGELFF. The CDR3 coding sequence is TGCGCCAGCAGCCAAGATTTGGCACAGGGGGCCGGGGAGCTGTTTTTT.

The CDR3 DNA is TGTGCCAGCAGCCCACTAACCGGGACTAGCGGGAGTCGAACCTACGAGCAGTACTTC. It encodes CASSPLTGTSGSRTYEQYF. This rearrangement joins TRBV9 to TRBJ2-7, with TRBD2 matching 14 bases. The germline V gene encodes CDR1 SGDLS and CDR2 YYNGEE. The trim removed 4 bases at V and 2 bases at J, leaving 14 bases unmatched. This CDR3 comprises 19 residues.

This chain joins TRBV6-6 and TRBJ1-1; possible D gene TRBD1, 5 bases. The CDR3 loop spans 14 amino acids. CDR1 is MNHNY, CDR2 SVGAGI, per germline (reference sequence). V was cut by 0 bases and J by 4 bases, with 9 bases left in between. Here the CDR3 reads CASSYSGQITEAFF. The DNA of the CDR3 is TGTGCCAGCAGTTACTCGGGGCAAATCACTGAAGCTTTCTTT.

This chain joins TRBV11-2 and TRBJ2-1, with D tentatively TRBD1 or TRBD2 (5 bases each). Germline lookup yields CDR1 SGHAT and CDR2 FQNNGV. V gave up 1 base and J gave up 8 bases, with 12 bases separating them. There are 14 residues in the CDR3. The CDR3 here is CASSLVYGTDEQFF. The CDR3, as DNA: TGTGCCAGCAGCTTAGTCTATGGGACCGATGAGCAGTTCTTC.

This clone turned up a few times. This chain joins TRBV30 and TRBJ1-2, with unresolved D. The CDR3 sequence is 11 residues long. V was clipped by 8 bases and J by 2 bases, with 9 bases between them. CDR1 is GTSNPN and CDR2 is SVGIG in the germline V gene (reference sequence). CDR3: CASPQNYGYTF. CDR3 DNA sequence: TGTGCCAGTCCACAGAACTATGGCTACACCTTC. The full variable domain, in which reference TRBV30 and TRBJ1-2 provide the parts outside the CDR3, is SQTIHQWPATLVQPVGSPLSLECTVEGTSNPNLYWYRQAAGRGLQLLFYSVGIGQISSEVPQNLSASRPQDRQFILSSKKLLLSDSGFYLCASPQNYGYTFGSGTRLTVV.

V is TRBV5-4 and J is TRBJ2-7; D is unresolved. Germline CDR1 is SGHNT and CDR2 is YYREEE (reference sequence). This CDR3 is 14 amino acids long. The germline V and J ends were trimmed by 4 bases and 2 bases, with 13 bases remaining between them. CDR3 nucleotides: TGTGCCAGCAGCCTGGGCCCTATCCCCTACGAGCAGTACTTC. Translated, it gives CASSLGPIPYEQYF.

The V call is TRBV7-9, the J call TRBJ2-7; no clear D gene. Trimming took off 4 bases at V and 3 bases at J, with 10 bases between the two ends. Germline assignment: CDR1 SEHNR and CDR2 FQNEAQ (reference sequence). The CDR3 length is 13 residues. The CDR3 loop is CASSSPSDYEQYV. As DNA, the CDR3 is TGTGCCAGCAGCTCTCCCTCTGACTACGAGCAGTACGTC.